This passage covers 2 T cell receptor beta chains from one sample sequenced in a study of T-cell reconstitution after alpha-beta-depleted transplantation in children. Library preparation (for TCRbeta) was performed with unique molecular identifiers. MiXCR, run by TCRdb on the PCR reads, gives a single entry per CDR3 protein. Counted here are approximately 240,000 distinct CDR3 sequences, 9.7% occurring once; the ten biggest clones make up approximately 4.7%. The sequencing here drew on PBMCs from the stem cell graft donor, taken from the stem cell graft. These receptors originate from a human donor who donated a stem cell graft to a child with SCID.

In its sample, this clonotype was seen many times. CDR3 sequence reads: CASTADGSGNTIYF. The CDR3 DNA is TGTGCCAGCACCGCGGACGGCTCTGGAAACACCATATATTTT. V is TRBV6-2 or TRBV6-3 and J is TRBJ1-3; D is unclear. V lost 7 bases and J 0 bases, leaving 10 bases between the germline ends. Germline CDR1 reads MNHEY; CDR2 reads SVGEGT. This CDR3 is 14 amino acids long.

This clonotype was observed many times. The rearrangement joins TRBV7-2 to TRBJ1-1; possibly TRBD1 for D (5 bases). The V gene lost 6 bases and the J gene lost 1 base, with 12 bases spanning the gap. Germline CDR1 SGHTA, CDR2 FQGNSA. The CDR3 length is 14 residues. CDR3 in amino acids: CASSAQGGNTEAFF. The CDR3 DNA reads TGTGCCAGCAGTGCCCAGGGAGGGAACACTGAAGCTTTCTTT.